This TCR beta chain comes out of a study of shared clonotypes between healthy human individuals. Trimming cost V 5 bases and J 0 bases, with 17 bases left between them. Germline CDR1 reads MDHEN; CDR2 reads SYDVKM. CDR3 size: 18 residues. This clone was counted once. The data were produced by immunoSEQ multiplex PCR, yet TCRdb's version contains in-frame clones alone and is incomplete. The sample holds some 2.4 million clones, 93% seen once. This receptor was identified in a man aged 18-30 years in good health. Some clones in this sample may be carry-over from other donors' samples. The chain has TRBV28 and TRBJ2-6; a possible D gene is TRBD2 (5 bases). Sequencing used naive CD4+ T cells from PBMCs. Subset given: CD45RA+ positively selected. CDR3 bases: TGTGCCAGCAGTAGTTTCTCCGGACTGCACTCTGGGGCCAACGTCCTGACTTTC. This gives the protein CASSSFSGLHSGANVLTF.